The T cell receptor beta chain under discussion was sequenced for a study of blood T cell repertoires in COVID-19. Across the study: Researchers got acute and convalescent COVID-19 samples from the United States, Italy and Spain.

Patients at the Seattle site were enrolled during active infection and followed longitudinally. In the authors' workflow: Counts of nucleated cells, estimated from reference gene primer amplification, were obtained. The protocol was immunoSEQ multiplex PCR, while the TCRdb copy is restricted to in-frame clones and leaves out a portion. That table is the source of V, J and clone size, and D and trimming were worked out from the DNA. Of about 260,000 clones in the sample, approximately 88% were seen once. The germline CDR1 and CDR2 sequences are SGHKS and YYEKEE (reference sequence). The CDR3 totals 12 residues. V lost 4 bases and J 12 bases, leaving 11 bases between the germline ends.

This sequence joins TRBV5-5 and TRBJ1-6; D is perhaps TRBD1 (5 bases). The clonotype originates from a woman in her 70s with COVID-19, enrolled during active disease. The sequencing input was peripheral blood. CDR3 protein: CASSIQEGPLHF. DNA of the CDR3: TGTGCCAGCAGCATACAGGAGGGACCCCTCCACTTT.